The rows below give T cell receptor beta chains drawn from one sample of a study of cytomegalovirus exposure and HLA in healthy donors. Repertoires were generated with immunoSEQ multiplex PCR, while TCRdb's copy carries only in-frame clones and drops some. The table records around 110,000 clones, about 59% of them present only once. The sequenced sample was PBMCs. These receptors were collected from a woman aged 40 to 50 in good health and CMV-seropositive. CDR3s include the opening cysteine and the closing phenylalanine or tryptophan. D genes are given only for firm matches. The size field is filled for only some rows; it gives once, few, many or a size class.

17,few,TRBV7-2,TRBJ1-2,TRBD1,CASSPGGSTGGSYGYTF,TGTGCCAGCAGCCCTGGAGGGTCGACAGGGGGTTCCTATGGCTACACCTTC
12,few,TRBV29-1,TRBJ2-2,-,CSVVLPTGELFF,TGCAGCGTTGTCCTTCCGACCGGGGAGCTGTTTTTT
15,-,TRBV7-9,TRBJ2-1,TRBD2,CASRSPRGEHNEQFF,TGTGCCAGCAGGTCTCCCCGGGGGGAACACAATGAGCAGTTCTTC
17,once,TRBV4-2,TRBJ1-5,-,CASSQGGVTLINQPQHF,TGTGCCAGCAGCCAAGGGGGGGTTACCCTAATCAATCAGCCCCAGCATTTT
14,medium-sized,TRBV7-2,TRBJ1-2,-,CASSSPDSRVGYTF,TGTGCCAGCAGCTCGCCGGACAGTCGGGTTGGCTACACCTTC
14,-,TRBV9,TRBJ1-1,TRBD1,CASSSWTGATEAFF,TGTGCCAGCAGCTCTTGGACAGGGGCCACTGAAGCTTTCTTT
13,once,TRBV4-2,TRBJ1-1,-,CASSQVKGTEAFF,TGTGCCAGCAGCCAAGTTAAGGGGACTGAAGCTTTCTTT
15,-,TRBV19,TRBJ1-4,-,CASSLGNREAEKLFF,TGTGCCAGTAGTTTGGGGAACAGGGAAGCTGAAAAACTGTTTTTT
15,-,TRBV6-4,TRBJ2-5,-,CASSHNGAYQETQYF,TGTGCCAGCAGCCATAATGGGGCATACCAAGAGACCCAGTACTTC
14,once,TRBV7-9,TRBJ2-7,-,CASSFSTGGWEQYF,TGTGCCAGCAGCTTTAGTACCGGCGGTTGGGAGCAGTACTTC
21,once,TRBV27,TRBJ2-1,TRBD2,CASSLWGGAGGESNAINEQFF,TGTGCCAGCAGTTTGTGGGGAGGGGCGGGAGGGGAATCGAACGCGATCAATGAGCAGTTCTTC
15,-,TRBV28,TRBJ1-1,TRBD1,CASSGGGTGGTEAFF,TGTGCCAGCAGTGGGGGTGGGACAGGGGGCACTGAAGCTTTCTTT
15,medium-sized,TRBV5-4,TRBJ2-2,-,CASSLQGEDTGELFF,TGTGCCAGCAGCTTACAGGGAGAGGACACCGGGGAGCTGTTTTTT
15,once,TRBV6-1,TRBJ1-5,-,CASSEVWQGHQPQHF,TGTGCCAGCAGTGAAGTGTGGCAGGGTCATCAGCCCCAGCATTTT
16,-,TRBV5-1,TRBJ2-1,TRBD2,CASSLESGRVLDEQFF,TGCGCCAGCAGCTTGGAGAGCGGGAGGGTACTGGATGAGCAGTTCTTC
16,-,TRBV4-3,TRBJ2-7,TRBD2,CASSRGLAGGINEQYF,TGCGCCAGCAGCCGCGGTCTAGCGGGAGGGATAAACGAGCAGTACTTC
18,once,TRBV4-2,TRBJ2-6,-,CASSQDRDLGAGANVLTF,TGTGCCAGCAGCCAAGATAGAGATTTGGGCGCTGGGGCCAACGTCCTGACTTTC
14,-,TRBV6-1,TRBJ1-1,-,CASTWGPGNTEAFF,TGTGCCAGCACCTGGGGCCCCGGGAACACTGAAGCTTTCTTT
17,-,TRBV29-1,TRBJ2-1,TRBD2,CSVQGLAGGSSYNEQFF,TGCAGCGTACAAGGACTAGCGGGAGGGAGCTCCTACAATGAGCAGTTCTTC
16,-,TRBV5-8,TRBJ2-5,TRBD1,CASSSGTGGHQETQYF,TGTGCCAGCAGCTCAGGGACAGGAGGCCACCAAGAGACCCAGTACTTC
15,-,TRBV25-1,TRBJ2-1,TRBD1,CASSGSGTGFDEQFF,TGTGCCAGCAGTGGTTCCGGGACAGGGTTCGATGAGCAGTTCTTC
14,-,TRBV6-5,TRBJ2-6,-,CASSPPQGANVLTF,TGTGCCAGCAGTCCCCCACAGGGAGCCAACGTCCTGACTTTC
15,-,TRBV9,TRBJ2-5,-,CASSVVGGTGETQYF,TGTGCCAGCAGCGTAGTCGGCGGGACCGGGGAGACCCAGTACTTC
16,-,TRBV5-4,TRBJ2-1,TRBD2,CASTPGAAGGLNEQFF,TGTGCCAGCACCCCCGGGGCAGCGGGAGGCTTGAATGAGCAGTTCTTC
16,few,TRBV6-4,TRBJ2-3,TRBD1,CASSDTQGKSTDTQYF,TGTGCCAGCAGTGACACACAGGGGAAGAGCACAGATACGCAGTATTTT
15,-,TRBV2,TRBJ2-4,-,CASSWGRLAKNIQYF,TGTGCCAGCAGCTGGGGGCGGTTAGCCAAAAACATTCAGTACTTC
15,-,TRBV6-5,TRBJ1-5,TRBD1,CASSPDRDPNQPQHF,TGTGCCAGCAGTCCGGACAGGGACCCCAATCAGCCCCAGCATTTT
14,-,TRBV5-1,TRBJ1-1,-,CASSLGGLNTEAFF,TGCGCCAGCAGCTTGGGAGGGCTGAACACTGAAGCTTTCTTT
15,-,TRBV27,TRBJ1-2,TRBD1,CASSDSLTGYYGYTF,TGTGCCAGCAGTGATTCCCTGACAGGGTACTATGGCTACACCTTC
13,-,TRBV2,TRBJ2-1,-,CASSTGSDNEQFF,TGTGCCAGCAGCACCGGGAGCGACAATGAGCAGTTCTTC
17,-,TRBV4-1,TRBJ1-1,TRBD1,CASSPWTGRGGNTEAFF,TGCGCCAGCAGCCCTTGGACAGGGCGGGGTGGGAACACTGAAGCTTTCTTT
15,-,TRBV11-1,TRBJ2-7,TRBD1,CASSPLGQEVDEQYF,TGTGCCAGCAGCCCCTTGGGACAGGAAGTAGACGAGCAGTACTTC
15,-,TRBV10-3,TRBJ2-3,-,CAISDDQRSTDTQYF,TGTGCCATCAGTGACGACCAGCGTAGCACAGATACGCAGTATTTT
16,few,TRBV7-9,TRBJ1-2,TRBD1,CASSQGQDVRMNGYTF,TGTGCCAGCAGCCAGGGACAGGACGTACGCATGAATGGCTACACCTTC
14,-,TRBV28,TRBJ1-2,-,CASNVVGGARGYTF,TGTGCCAGCAATGTGGTGGGGGGGGCGCGGGGCTACACCTTC
15,-,TRBV9,TRBJ2-6,-,CASSSYFSGANVLTF,TGTGCCAGCAGTTCCTACTTTTCTGGGGCCAACGTCCTGACTTTC
15,-,TRBV7-3,TRBJ1-2,TRBD1,CASSLAGTGSVGYTF,TGTGCCAGCAGCTTAGCCGGGACAGGGAGCGTGGGCTACACCTTC
15,-,TRBV7-6,TRBJ1-4,-,CASSLSGQTNEKLFF,TGTGCCAGCAGCTTAAGCGGACAGACAAATGAAAAACTGTTTTTT
14,-,TRBV7-2,TRBJ2-1,-,CASSVLQGYNEQFF,TGTGCCAGCAGCGTTCTACAGGGCTACAATGAGCAGTTCTTC
13,-,TRBV6-4,TRBJ2-3,TRBD2,CATSSGAPDTQYF,TGTGCCACCTCCAGCGGGGCCCCAGATACGCAGTATTTT
15,once,TRBV7-9,TRBJ1-5,TRBD1,CASGGEGGADQPQHF,TGTGCCAGTGGAGGTGAAGGGGGCGCAGACCAGCCCCAGCATTTT
13,few,TRBV5-1,TRBJ2-1,TRBD2,CASSGRVGNEQFF,TGCGCCAGCAGTGGGAGGGTAGGGAATGAGCAGTTCTTC
12,-,TRBV19,TRBJ1-2,-,CASVTGFYGYTF,TGTGCCAGCGTTACAGGCTTTTATGGCTACACCTTC
16,few,TRBV11-3,TRBJ2-5,TRBD2,CASSSGGLAGGGTQYF,TGTGCCAGCAGCTCCGGCGGACTAGCGGGAGGGGGGACCCAGTACTTC
17,few,TRBV4-1,TRBJ1-1,TRBD1,CASSQTTGDRKNTEAFF,TGCGCCAGCAGCCAGACGACAGGGGACAGAAAGAACACTGAAGCTTTCTTT
13,few,TRBV2,TRBJ1-2,-,CASSDSRGNGYTF,TGTGCCAGCAGTGATTCCAGGGGAAACGGCTACACCTTC
13,once,TRBV27,TRBJ2-2,-,CASTTTGSGELFF,TGTGCCAGCACCACTACAGGGTCCGGGGAGCTGTTTTTT
13,-,TRBV9,TRBJ1-2,TRBD1,CASSFRTGNGYTF,TGTGCCAGCAGCTTCAGGACAGGGAATGGCTACACCTTC
15,-,TRBV6-5,TRBJ2-2,TRBD1,CASRGRDSYTGELFF,TGTGCCAGCAGGGGCCGGGACAGTTACACCGGGGAGCTGTTTTTT
12,-,TRBV6-1,TRBJ2-1,-,CASSFQVNEQFF,TGTGCCAGCAGTTTTCAGGTCAATGAGCAGTTCTTC
15,-,TRBV11-1,TRBJ1-1,-,CASSYARGKNTEAFF,TGTGCCAGCAGTTACGCCAGGGGAAAGAACACTGAAGCTTTCTTT
14,-,TRBV28,TRBJ1-6,-,CASNLGLYNSPLHF,TGTGCCAGCAATTTGGGACTTTATAATTCACCCCTCCACTTT
13,-,TRBV6-6,TRBJ2-7,TRBD1,CASKGQGFNEQYF,TGTGCCAGCAAAGGACAGGGTTTCAACGAGCAGTACTTC
13,few,TRBV27,TRBJ2-7,-,CASSTGSSYEQYF,TGTGCCAGCAGTACAGGGTCTTCCTACGAGCAGTACTTC